The entry below describes one TCR beta chain. Template amounts of 250 to 350 ng DNA, tens of thousands of T cell genomes, were employed in unsorted PBMC replicate PCRs. Libraries were prepared by immunoSEQ multiplex PCR; TCRdb keeps only in-frame clonotypes and omits some of them. This sample carries about 500,000 clones, 60% to 80% of them seen once, and the ten largest clones take approximately 12%. This sample is drawn from a study of shared clonotypes between healthy human individuals. CDR3 length: 15 amino acids. V lost 6 bases, J lost 6 bases, and 2 bases stayed unmatched. Germline values: CDR1 LNHDA, CDR2 SQIVND (reference sequence).

The V gene is TRBV19, the J gene TRBJ2-2; 15 bases are shared with TRBD2. Sequencing was carried out using PBMCs. This clonotype was obtained from a woman between 40 and 50 years old in good health. Some clones in this sample may be carry-over from other donors' samples. Here the CDR3 DNA reads TGTGCCAGTAGGGGACTAGCGGGAGGCGCCGGGGAGCTGTTTTTT. Translating gives CASRGLAGGAGELFF.